This T cell receptor beta chain was captured by sequencing in a study of human T cells and chemical hapten exposure. The germline V gene has CDR1 SQVTM and CDR2 ANQGSEA. V was pared by 4 bases and J by 7 bases, with 20 bases between. CDR3 size: 15 residues. As to time point: healthy volunteer bleed at 2 weeks. Unfractionated whole blood served as the source for total RNA extraction. MiXCR was run by TCRdb on the RACE reads, yielding one entry per CDR3 protein. This sample has 28,000 or so distinct CDR3 sequences, with 6% to 7.5% found just once. Remarks on this clonotype: The antigen remains unidentified.

Whole-study results and caveats: DPC sensitization produced no change in TCRs with frequency above 1 in 1000.

This chain joins TRBV29-1 and TRBJ2-1; D perhaps matches TRBD1 (6 bases). Sample: whole blood. This clonotype was obtained from a human donor in good health. Some clones in this sample may be carry-over from other donors' samples. The CDR3 DNA is TGCAGCGTTGCCAAAACCGGGACAAGTAATAATGAGCAGTTCTTC. The encoded protein is CSVAKTGTSNNEQFF.